A selection of T cell receptor beta chains follows, all from one sample in a study of blood T cell repertoires in COVID-19. This table comes from immunoSEQ multiplex PCR, and its TCRdb copy is limited to in-frame clones, with some not included. The repertoire has more than 250,000 clones, roughly 88% of them found once; the top ten carry over 0.55%. The sample comprised peripheral blood. All receptors come from a human donor in a cohort sampled during active COVID-19. The CDR3 runs from the conserved cysteine through the conserved F or W. A D gene is named only where the DNA matches it firmly. A row's size may be missing; if present it is once, few, many or a size class.

D	V	J	length	size	CDR3	DNA
TRBD1	TRBV7-8	TRBJ1-2	14	-	CASSLIQGDRGYTF	TGTGCCAGCAGCTTGATACAGGGGGACCGGGGTTACACCTTC
TRBD1	TRBV6-5	TRBJ2-7	15	-	CASRPRDRGSYEQYF	TGTGCCAGCAGACCCCGGGACAGGGGCTCCTACGAGCAGTACTTC
-	TRBV19	TRBJ1-3	11	-	CAEGGRNTIYF	TGTGCCGAAGGGGGAAGAAACACCATATATTTT
-	TRBV7-9	TRBJ1-2	14	-	CASSFIGGADGYTF	TGTGCCAGCAGCTTTATAGGGGGGGCGGATGGCTACACCTTC
-	TRBV18	TRBJ1-6	12	-	CASSPRNSPLHF	TGTGCCAGCTCACCGCGGAATTCACCCCTCCACTTT
-	TRBV19	TRBJ1-2	15	-	CASSTSTGNIYGYTF	TGTGCCAGTAGTACTTCGACAGGAAATATCTATGGCTACACCTTC
TRBD1	TRBV11-1	TRBJ1-4	15	-	CASSEWTGTNEKLFF	TGTGCCAGCAGCGAATGGACAGGGACTAATGAAAAACTGTTTTTT
-	TRBV11-2	TRBJ2-5	16	once	CASSLNFGSGEETQYF	TGTGCCAGCAGCTTAAACTTCGGGAGTGGGGAAGAGACCCAGTACTTC
TRBD2	TRBV7-2	TRBJ2-1	18	-	CASSLASSGGLSYNEQFF	TGTGCCAGCAGCTTAGCGTCCAGCGGGGGTCTCTCCTACAATGAGCAGTTCTTC
-	TRBV12-5	TRBJ2-7	14	-	CASGLRQGSFEQYF	TGTGCTAGTGGTTTGAGGCAGGGGTCGTTCGAGCAGTACTTC
-	TRBV6-5	TRBJ1-1	13	-	CASRRGRDTEAFF	TGTGCCAGCAGGCGGGGCCGGGACACTGAAGCTTTCTTT
-	TRBV29-1	TRBJ2-1	12	-	CSGGAGRSEQFF	TGCAGCGGCGGGGCGGGAAGGAGTGAGCAGTTCTTC
TRBD1	TRBV5-1	TRBJ1-2	15	-	CASSWTGGLDYGYTF	TGCGCCAGCAGCTGGACAGGGGGTTTGGACTATGGCTACACCTTC
TRBD1	TRBV30	TRBJ1-2	12	-	CADWTGGYGYTF	TGTGCCGATTGGACAGGCGGCTATGGCTACACCTTC
-	TRBV4-1	TRBJ1-1	16	-	CASSQEKVVKGAEAFF	TGCGCCAGCAGCCAAGAGAAGGTCGTCAAGGGGGCTGAAGCTTTCTTT
TRBD2	TRBV30	TRBJ2-1	17	-	CAWSVKRGNLRSNEQFF	TGTGCCTGGAGTGTAAAGCGGGGGAATCTGCGAAGCAATGAGCAGTTCTTC
-	TRBV6-2/TRBV6-3	TRBJ1-5	14	-	CASSYPQGGQPQHF	TGTGCCAGCAGTTACCCCCAGGGAGGTCAGCCCCAGCATTTT
TRBD2	TRBV5-1	TRBJ2-7	15	-	CASSLGHGGVYEQYF	TGCGCCAGCAGCTTAGGACACGGGGGGGTATACGAGCAGTACTTC
TRBD2	TRBV27	TRBJ2-7	14	-	CASRQLAGGYEQYF	TGTGCCAGCAGACAACTAGCGGGAGGTTACGAGCAGTACTTC
-	TRBV5-1	TRBJ2-6	16	-	CASSLREISGANVLTF	TGCGCCAGCAGCCTAAGAGAAATCTCTGGGGCCAACGTCCTGACTTTC